These 21 T cell receptor beta chains share one sample of origin, sequenced in a study of response to subunit inactivated influenza vaccine. TCRdb itself ran the RT-PCR reads through MiXCR, one entry per CDR3 protein. The data show almost 250,000 distinct CDR3 sequences, 9.5% to 15% seen once. This specimen was non-naive T cells sorted from PBMCs, taken approximately 15 days before vaccination. These receptors were obtained from a man aged 45-60 years who received an inactivated influenza vaccine.

This clonotype was seen ten or more times. This chain uses TRBV29-1 with TRBJ2-3, with D unclear. V was cut by 4 bases and J by 0 bases, with 8 bases left in between. CDR1 is SQVTM and CDR2 is ANQGSEA in the germline V gene. The CDR3 is 13 residues long. CDR3: CSVGDTSTDTQYF. The DNA for the CDR3 is TGCAGCGTTGGTGATACTAGCACAGATACGCAGTATTTT.

The chain recombines TRBV3-1 with TRBJ2-2, with unresolved D. With 2 bases removed from V and 6 bases from J, the gap between germline ends came to 10 bases. In germline, CDR1 is LGHDT, CDR2 YNNKEL (reference sequence). CDR3 size: 14 residues. CDR3 sequence reads: CASSQLRAAGELFF. The CDR3 DNA follows: TGTGCCAGCAGCCAACTCCGGGCAGCCGGGGAGCTGTTTTTT.

This clonotype was observed a handful of times. The CDR3 bases are TGTGCCAGCAGTTACTCCCCGAGGCAGAACTATGGCTACACCTTC. This codes for CASSYSPRQNYGYTF. This rearrangement joins TRBV6-2 or TRBV6-3 to TRBJ1-2, with D unresolved. This CDR3 region has 15 residues. V was clipped by 0 bases and J by 2 bases, with 10 bases between them. The germline CDR1 and CDR2 sequences are MNHEY and SVGEGT.

The genes are TRBV7-2 and TRBJ2-1, with 10 bases identical to TRBD2. The junction had 3 bases not matched to a gene; V was cut back by 5 bases and J by 5 bases. The germline V gene has CDR1 SGHTA and CDR2 FQGNSA. CDR3 length: 14 amino acids. CDR3 protein: CASSGTSAHNEQFF. CDR3 nucleotides: TGTGCCAGCAGCGGGACTAGCGCTCACAATGAGCAGTTCTTC.

This clonotype has more than one count but fewer than ten. V is TRBV5-1 and J is TRBJ2-2; TRBD1 agrees at 7 bases. Per germline, CDR1 SGHRS and CDR2 YFSETQ. After removal of 5 bases from V and 0 bases from J, the junction contained 1 base not matched to a gene. CDR3 size: 14 residues. CDR3 sequence: CASRGQTNTGELFF. As DNA, the CDR3 is TGCGCCAGCAGGGGACAGACGAACACCGGGGAGCTGTTTTTT.

This clonotype was picked up a small number of times. The V call is TRBV7-2, the J call TRBJ2-7, with D perhaps TRBD2 (5 bases). The CDR3 totals 13 residues. Germline values: CDR1 SGHTA, CDR2 FQGNSA. V lost 4 bases and J 5 bases, leaving 12 bases between the germline ends. CDR3 protein: CASSSAGGHEQYF. The CDR3 coding sequence is TGTGCCAGCAGCTCTGCGGGCGGGCACGAGCAGTACTTC. The whole variable domain, filled in from reference TRBV7-2 and TRBJ2-7, reads GAGVSQSPSNKVTEKGKDVELRCDPISGHTALYWYRQSLGQGLEFLIYFQGNSAPDKSGLPSDRFSAERTGGSVSTLTIQRTQQEDSAVYLCASSSAGGHEQYFGPGTRLTVT.

This chain links TRBV5-1 with TRBJ2-5; D gene ambiguous. Germline V gives CDR1 SGHRS, CDR2 YFSETQ. Trimming cost V 3 bases and J 5 bases, with 17 bases left between them. CDR3 length: 15 amino acids. CDR3 in DNA: TGCGCCAGCAGCTCAGAGGCCCCTGGAAGGGAGACCCAGTACTTC. Translating it yields CASSSEAPGRETQYF.

This clonotype has only a few counts. This sequence joins TRBV20-1 and TRBJ1-4; no clear D. Germline V CDR1 and CDR2: DFQATT, SNEGSKA (reference sequence). The CDR3 loop spans 12 amino acids. V was trimmed by 2 bases and J by 4 bases, leaving 5 bases between them. Written as DNA, the CDR3 is TGCAGTGCTAGACGGGTTAATGAAAAACTGTTTTTT. As protein: CSARRVNEKLFF.

Ten or more counts support this clonotype. This chain uses TRBV2 with TRBJ2-7; 9 nucleotides line up with TRBD2. This CDR3 has 14 residues. Germline V gene sequence: CDR1 SNHLY, CDR2 FYNNEI. Trimming removed 6 bases from V and 0 bases from J; junction bases left unmatched: 3. Here the CDR3 reads CASRASGVSYEQYF. CDR3 DNA sequence: TGTGCCAGCAGAGCTAGCGGGGTCTCCTACGAGCAGTACTTC.

The rearrangement uses TRBV5-7 and TRBJ2-7; D unresolved. TRBV5-7 is flagged as an ORF with uncertain function. The V end was cut by 0 bases, the J end by 3 bases, with 16 bases between. The CDR3 spans 16 residues. This CDR3 is CASSLAVSTCHYEQYF. For the CDR3, the DNA is TGTGCCAGCAGCTTGGCGGTGTCAACGTGTCACTACGAGCAGTACTTC.

The V gene is TRBV12-3 or TRBV12-4, the J gene TRBJ1-6; D is possibly TRBD1 (5 bases). CDR3 length equals 14 residues. V lost 3 bases, J lost 10 bases, and 13 bases lay in between. CDR3 residues: CASSFGGFGSPLHF. The CDR3 DNA sequence: TGTGCCAGCAGTTTCGGGGGATTTGGGTCACCCCTCCACTTT.

This sequence joins TRBV6-2 or TRBV6-3 and TRBJ1-2; unclear D gene. The CDR3 is made up of 14 amino acids. Germline assignment: CDR1 MNHEY and CDR2 SVGEGT. V lost 7 bases, J lost 4 bases, and 16 bases lay in between. The CDR3 loop reads CASNLHGQSYGYTF. CDR3 sequence (DNA): TGTGCCAGCAATTTACATGGGCAGTCCTATGGCTACACCTTC.

The chain combines TRBV18 with TRBJ2-1; tentatively, D is TRBD2 (5 bases). The CDR3 contains 13 residues. Germline lookup yields CDR1 KGHSH and CDR2 LQKENI. V dropped 2 bases and J dropped 6 bases, with 8 bases sitting between them. CDR3: CASSPEGSNEQFF. The CDR3 DNA reads TGTGCCAGCTCACCAGAGGGTAGCAATGAGCAGTTCTTC.

The rearrangement joins TRBV6-1 to TRBJ1-2; a weak D match, TRBD1 (6 bases). CDR1 is MNHNS and CDR2 is SASEGT in the germline V gene. The CDR3 consists of 13 residues. Trimming pared 6 bases from V and 3 bases from J, leaving 11 bases between. The DNA of the CDR3 is TGTGCCAGCAGCCTAACAGGGTACTATGGCTACACCTTC. It yields the protein CASSLTGYYGYTF.

This clonotype was found a few times. The chain links TRBV12-3 or TRBV12-4 to TRBJ2-2; TRBD2 agrees at 7 bases. J gave up 7 bases and V 1 base, and 6 bases lay outside the gene matches. This CDR3 is built from 15 residues. In nucleotides, the CDR3 is TGTGCCAGCAGTTTAGAAGGCGGGGACTACGGGGAGCTGTTTTTT. Translating gives CASSLEGGDYGELFF.

Only a few counts were recorded for this clonotype. The chain joins TRBV6-1 to TRBJ2-1; TRBD2 matches 7 bases. The V gene's germline CDR1 is MNHNS and CDR2 SASEGT. With V trimmed by 2 bases and J by 4 bases, 5 bases remained unmatched. The CDR3 consists of 15 residues. In nucleotides, the CDR3 is TGTGCCAGCAGTGAAAGCCTAGCGGTGTACAATGAGCAGTTCTTC. This codes for CASSESLAVYNEQFF.

The rearrangement uses TRBV12-3 or TRBV12-4 and TRBJ2-4; 7 nucleotides match TRBD2. The CDR3 is 15 amino acids. Unmatched junction bases numbered 1, after V lost 1 base and J lost 1 base. The CDR3 is CASSLDGGAKNIQYF. The CDR3 coding sequence is TGTGCCAGCAGTTTAGACGGGGGGGCCAAAAACATTCAGTACTTC.

This clonotype was counted between two and nine times. The V call is TRBV9, the J call TRBJ1-1; no definite D call. The germline gives CDR1 SGDLS, CDR2 YYNGEE. Deletions cut 4 bases from V and 1 base from J, with 14 bases between. The CDR3 runs 15 residues. The CDR3 loop reads CASSPEAYSNTEAFF. CDR3 nucleotides: TGTGCCAGCAGCCCTGAGGCTTACTCGAACACTGAAGCTTTCTTT.

The sample holds a few counts of this clonotype. The rearrangement joins TRBV15 to TRBJ1-1; tentatively, D is TRBD1 (6 bases). The V and J ends lost 1 base and 3 bases respectively, with 18 bases between them. In germline, CDR1 is LNHNV, CDR2 YYDKDF (reference sequence). The CDR3 is made up of 17 amino acids. The CDR3 reads CATSRGLPLRGHTEAFF. As DNA, the CDR3 is TGTGCCACCAGCAGAGGTCTTCCTCTCAGGGGACACACTGAAGCTTTCTTT.

This chain connects TRBV7-2 to TRBJ2-7; the D is unclear. CDR1 and CDR2 (germline): SGHTA, FQGNSA. The CDR3 sequence is 14 residues long. Deletions cut 8 bases from V and 6 bases from J, with 20 bases between. The CDR3 sequence: CASAAAANRPEQYF. Written as DNA, the CDR3 is TGTGCCAGCGCCGCGGCGGCCAACCGCCCCGAGCAGTACTTC.

The rearrangement links TRBV9 to TRBJ1-2; D may be TRBD1 (6 bases). Germline V gives CDR1 SGDLS, CDR2 YYNGEE. The CDR3 totals 15 residues. V was pared by 0 bases and J by 5 bases, with 14 bases between. CDR3: CASSVVGGGRYGYTF. CDR3 nucleotide sequence: TGTGCCAGCAGCGTAGTCGGAGGGGGACGGTATGGCTACACCTTC.